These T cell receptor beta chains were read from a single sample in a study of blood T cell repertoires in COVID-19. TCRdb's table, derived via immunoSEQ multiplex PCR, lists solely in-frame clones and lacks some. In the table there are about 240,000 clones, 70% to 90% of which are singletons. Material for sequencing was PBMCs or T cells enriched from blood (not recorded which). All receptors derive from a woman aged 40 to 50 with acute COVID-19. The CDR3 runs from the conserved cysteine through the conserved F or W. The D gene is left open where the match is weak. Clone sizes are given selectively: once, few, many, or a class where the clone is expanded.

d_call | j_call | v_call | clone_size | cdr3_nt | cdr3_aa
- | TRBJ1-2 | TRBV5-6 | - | TGTGCCAGCAGCTCGGGGTGGGGTGGCTACACCTTC | CASSSGWGGYTF
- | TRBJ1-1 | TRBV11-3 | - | TGTGCCAGCAGCCCTTTAACCCACGGTCACACTGAAGCTTTCTTT | CASSPLTHGHTEAFF
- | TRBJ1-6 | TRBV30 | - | TGTGCCTGGAGTTTACAGAATAATTCACCCCTCCACTTT | CAWSLQNNSPLHF
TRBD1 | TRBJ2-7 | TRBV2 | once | TGTGCCAGCAGTGAACCAACAGGGGTTGTTTACGAGCAGTACTTC | CASSEPTGVVYEQYF
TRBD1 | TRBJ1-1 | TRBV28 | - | TGTGCCAGCAGTCTACCTACAGGGGGTGCTTTCTTT | CASSLPTGGAFF
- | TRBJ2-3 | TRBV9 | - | TGTGCCAGCAGCGGCACAGGAGCAGATACGCAGTATTTT | CASSGTGADTQYF
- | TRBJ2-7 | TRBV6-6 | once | TGTGCCCGTAAAATCGGGTCCGAGCAGTACTTC | CARKIGSEQYF
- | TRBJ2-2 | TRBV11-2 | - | TGTGCCAGCAGCCCCCGGGTAGCGGCAAACACCGGGGAGCTGTTTTTT | CASSPRVAANTGELFF
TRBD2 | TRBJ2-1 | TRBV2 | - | TGTGCCAGCGCCGGGGCTAGCGGGAGCAATGAGCAGTTCTTC | CASAGASGSNEQFF
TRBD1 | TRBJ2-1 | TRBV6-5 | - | TGTGCCAGCAGTCCGGGACAGGACTTTATCAATGAGCAGTTCTTC | CASSPGQDFINEQFF
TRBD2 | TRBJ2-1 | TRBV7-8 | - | TGTGCCAGCAGCTTCCGACTAGCGGGTTACAATGAGCAGTTCTTC | CASSFRLAGYNEQFF
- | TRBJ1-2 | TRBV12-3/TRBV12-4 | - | TGTGCCAGCAGTTTGTCAGGGAACTATGGCTACACCTTC | CASSLSGNYGYTF
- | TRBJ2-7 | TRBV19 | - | TGTGCCAGTAGCCGCGGACAGCCGAGAGCGGGATTATCCTACGAGCAGTACTTC | CASSRGQPRAGLSYEQYF
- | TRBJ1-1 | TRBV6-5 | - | TGTGCCAGCAGTCTCCGGGACACTGAAGCTTTCTTT | CASSLRDTEAFF
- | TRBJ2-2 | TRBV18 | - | TGTGCCAGCTCACCAGACGGGACTTACACCGGGGAGCTGTTTTTT | CASSPDGTYTGELFF
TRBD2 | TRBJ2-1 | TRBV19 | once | TGTGCCAGTAGCGGACTAGCGGGTCGCTCCTACAATGAGCAGTTCTTC | CASSGLAGRSYNEQFF
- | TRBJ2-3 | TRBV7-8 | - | TGTGCCAGCAGCTTACTAGGGACTAGCACAGATACGCAGTATTTT | CASSLLGTSTDTQYF
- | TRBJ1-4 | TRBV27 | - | TGTGCCAGCAGTTTAACCGGAGGTGGGAATGAAAAACTGTTTTTT | CASSLTGGGNEKLFF
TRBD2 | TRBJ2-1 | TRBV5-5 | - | TGTGCCAGCAGCTTAACTAGCGGTACCTACAATGAGCAGTTCTTC | CASSLTSGTYNEQFF
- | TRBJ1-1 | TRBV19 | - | TGTGCCAGTAGAACTCCTGGGGCTAGGGGGAGGAACACTGAAGCTTTCTTT | CASRTPGARGRNTEAFF
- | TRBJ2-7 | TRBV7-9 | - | TGTGCCAGCAGCCCTTCGAGTCTCTACGAGCAGTACTTC | CASSPSSLYEQYF
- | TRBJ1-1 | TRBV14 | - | TGTGCCAGCAGCCCTTCTATGAACACTGAAGCTTTCTTT | CASSPSMNTEAFF
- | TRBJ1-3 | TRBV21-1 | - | TGTGCCAGCAGCAAAGTACGGGACTTCCGTTCCTCTGGAAACACCATATATTTT | CASSKVRDFRSSGNTIYF
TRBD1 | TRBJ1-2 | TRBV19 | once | TGTGCCAGTAGTCACCGGGACAGGGTCGGCTACACCTTC | CASSHRDRVGYTF
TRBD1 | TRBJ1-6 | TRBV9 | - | TGTGCCAGCAGCCTGACAGGGGGCTATAATTCACCCCTCCACTTT | CASSLTGGYNSPLHF
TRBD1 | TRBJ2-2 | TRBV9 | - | TGTGCCAGCAGCGCCCGGGACAGGGGGCCGGACACCGGGGAGCTGTTTTTT | CASSARDRGPDTGELFF
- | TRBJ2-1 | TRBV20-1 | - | TGCAGTGCTAGTCACCGGGAGAAGTGGAATGAGCAGTTCTTC | CSASHREKWNEQFF
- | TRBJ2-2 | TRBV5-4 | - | TGTGCCAGCAGCTTGGACGGGAGCGACGGGGAGCTGTTTTTT | CASSLDGSDGELFF
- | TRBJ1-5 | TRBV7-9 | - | TGTGCCAGCAGCTTAGATAGCCAGCCCCAGCATTTT | CASSLDSQPQHF
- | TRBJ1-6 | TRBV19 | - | TGTGCCAGTAGTACTTCCCGACAGACTTATAATTCACCCCTCCACTTT | CASSTSRQTYNSPLHF
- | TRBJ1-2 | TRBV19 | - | TGTGCCAGTAGTAGGCCAGTCTATGGCTACACCTTC | CASSRPVYGYTF
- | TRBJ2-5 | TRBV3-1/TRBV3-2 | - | TGTGCCAGCAGCCAAGAGGACAACCAAGAGACCCAGTACTTC | CASSQEDNQETQYF
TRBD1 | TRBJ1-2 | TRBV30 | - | TGTGCCTGGAGGGGGACAGGAGATGGCTACACCTTC | CAWRGTGDGYTF
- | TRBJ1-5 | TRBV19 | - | TGTGCCAGTATGCGGGGGTACAATCAGCCCCAGCATTTT | CASMRGYNQPQHF
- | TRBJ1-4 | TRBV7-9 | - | TGTGCCAGCAGCTTAGGAATCAGATCAACTAATGAAAAACTGTTTTTT | CASSLGIRSTNEKLFF
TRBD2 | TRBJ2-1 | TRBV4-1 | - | TGCGCCAGCAGCCAAGATCAGGGGGGACTAGCGGGGAAATACAATGAGCAGTTCTTC | CASSQDQGGLAGKYNEQFF
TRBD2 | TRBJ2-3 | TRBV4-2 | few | TGTGCCAGCAGCCAAGAATGGGCTAGCGGATACACAGATACGCAGTATTTT | CASSQEWASGYTDTQYF
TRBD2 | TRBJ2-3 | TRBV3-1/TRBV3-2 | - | TGTGCCAGCAGCAACCGGGGACTAGCGGGAGGTTCGGATACGCAGTATTTT | CASSNRGLAGGSDTQYF
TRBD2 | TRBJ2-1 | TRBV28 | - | TGTGCCAGCAGTTTGGCTAGCGGGAGGTTGTCCTACAATGAGCAGTTCTTC | CASSLASGRLSYNEQFF
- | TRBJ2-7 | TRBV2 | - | TGTGCCACCAGCCGGGACGAGCAGTACTTC | CATSRDEQYF
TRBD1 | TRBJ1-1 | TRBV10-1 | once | TGCGCCAGCAGGGGACAGGGCACTGAAGCTTTCTTT | CASRGQGTEAFF
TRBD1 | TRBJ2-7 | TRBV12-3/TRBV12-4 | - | TGTGCCAGCAGTCTGGGACAGGGAGCCGAGCAGTACTTC | CASSLGQGAEQYF
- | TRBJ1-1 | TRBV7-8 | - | TGTGCCAGCCAGGGCTCCCCCGGGAGCGCTGAAGCTTTCTTT | CASQGSPGSAEAFF
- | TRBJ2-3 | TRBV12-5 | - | TGTGCTAGTGGGTCGGGAGGAGGGGGATCCACAGATACGCAGTATTTT | CASGSGGGGSTDTQYF
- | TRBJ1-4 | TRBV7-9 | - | TGTGCCAGCAGCTTAGGTCGGCAGGATAATGAAAAACTGTTTTTT | CASSLGRQDNEKLFF
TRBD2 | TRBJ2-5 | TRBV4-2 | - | TGTGCCAGCAGCCCGGGGACTATGCAAGAGACCCAGTACTTC | CASSPGTMQETQYF
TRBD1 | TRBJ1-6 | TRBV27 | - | TGTGCCAGCAGTTTACCTTGGGACAGGGGGAACTCACCCCTCCACTTT | CASSLPWDRGNSPLHF